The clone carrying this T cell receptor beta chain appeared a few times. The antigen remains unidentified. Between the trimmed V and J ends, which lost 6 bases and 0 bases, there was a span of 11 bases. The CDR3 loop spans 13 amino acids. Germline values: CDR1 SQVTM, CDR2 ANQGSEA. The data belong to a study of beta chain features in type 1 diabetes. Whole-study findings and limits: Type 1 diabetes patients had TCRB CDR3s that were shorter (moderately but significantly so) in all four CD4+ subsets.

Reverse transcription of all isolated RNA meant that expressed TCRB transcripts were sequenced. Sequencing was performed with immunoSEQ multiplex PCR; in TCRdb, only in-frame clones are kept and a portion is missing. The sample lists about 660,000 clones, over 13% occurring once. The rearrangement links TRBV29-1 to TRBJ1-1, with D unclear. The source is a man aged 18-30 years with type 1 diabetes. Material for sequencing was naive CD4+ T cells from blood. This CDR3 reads CSVTPLVNTEAFF. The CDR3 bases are TGCAGCGTCACCCCTCTGGTGAACACTGAAGCTTTCTTT.